One sample yielded the 2 T cell receptor beta chains listed below, sequenced in a study of technical replicates of blood from several donors. Repertoires were generated with immunoSEQ multiplex PCR, while TCRdb's copy carries only in-frame clones and drops some. The sample yields tens of thousands of clones, nearly 96% seen once. The source material was T cells isolated from PBMCs. Source of these receptors: a human donor in good health.

This clone came up once. The chain combines TRBV2 with TRBJ2-2, with TRBD2 matching 7 bases. This CDR3 is 16 amino acids long. Germline-derived CDR1 and CDR2 are SNHLY and FYNNEI. The trim removed 5 bases at V and 0 bases at J, leaving 6 bases unmatched. In DNA form, the CDR3 reads TGTGCCAGCAGTCCCCGGACTAGTCCGAACACCGGGGAGCTGTTTTTT. Its protein is CASSPRTSPNTGELFF.

V and J are TRBV6-5 and TRBJ1-1; 7 bases line up with TRBD1. There are 14 residues in the CDR3. Trimming cost V 7 bases and J 2 bases; bases outside gene matches: 7. Germline CDR1 MNHEY, CDR2 SVGAGI. CDR3 in amino acids: CASMRQGENTEAFF. CDR3 bases: TGTGCCAGCATGCGACAGGGAGAAAACACTGAAGCTTTCTTT.